Listed here are 13 T cell receptor beta chains from one sample, sequenced in a study of T cell repertoires in cytomegalovirus infection. Their antigens are not known. TCRdb re-called the reads with MiXCR, one entry per CDR3 protein. The data hold hundreds of thousands of distinct CDR3 sequences, with approximately 33% observed a single time. The source was cultured CD8+ T cells from PBMCs, collected from culture after CMV antigen stimulation. These receptors came from a human donor in good health (CMV status not recorded). Some clones in this sample may be carry-over from other donors' samples.

This clonotype was recorded at least ten times. The V and J genes are TRBV15 and TRBJ2-7, with D unresolved. Germline V CDR1 and CDR2: LNHNV, YYDKDF (reference sequence). The CDR3 extends over 14 amino acids. The germline V and J ends were trimmed by 0 bases and 1 base, with 7 bases remaining between them. The CDR3 loop reads CATSRDQVSYEQYV. The CDR3 DNA sequence: TGTGCCACCAGCAGAGATCAGGTTTCCTACGAGCAGTACGTC.

This clonotype was observed a handful of times. The chain combines TRBV28 with TRBJ2-1; D possibly matches TRBD1 or TRBD2 (5 bases each). With 4 bases removed from V and 9 bases from J, the gap between germline ends came to 19 bases. The CDR3 totals 15 residues. Germline lookup yields CDR1 MDHEN and CDR2 SYDVKM. The DNA of the CDR3 is TGTGCCAGCAGTTCAGAGGGGCTAGGAGGCGGTGAGCAGTTCTTC. Encoded protein: CASSSEGLGGGEQFF.

This clonotype was observed at least ten times. V usage is TRBV7-8 and J usage is TRBJ2-7; D may match TRBD1 or TRBD2 (5 bases each). Germline CDR1 reads SGHVS; CDR2 reads FQNEAQ. Trimming shortened V by 2 bases and J by 5 bases, and 10 bases separated the two germline ends. This CDR3 has 13 residues. CDR3 protein: CASSLTGTHEQYF. The CDR3 DNA follows: TGTGCCAGCAGCTTAACCGGGACCCACGAGCAGTACTTC.

V and J are TRBV5-4 and TRBJ2-7; perhaps D is TRBD1 or TRBD2 (5 bases each). The V gene's germline CDR1 is SGHNT and CDR2 YYREEE (reference sequence). This CDR3 region has 12 residues. V dropped 6 bases and J dropped 5 bases, with 12 bases sitting between them. In nucleotides, the CDR3 is TGTGCCAGCAAACGAGGGGATCACGAGCAGTACGTC. Its translation: CASKRGDHEQYV.

CDR3 DNA: TGTGCCAGCAGTTTAGTGCGGTCTGGGACCTCTGAAGCTTTCTTT. Protein product: CASSLVRSGTSEAFF. The V call is TRBV12-3 or TRBV12-4, the J call TRBJ1-1; perhaps TRBD1 as D (5 bases). This CDR3 comprises 15 residues. The germline V and J ends were trimmed by 1 base and 6 bases, with 15 bases remaining between them.

CDR3 region: CASSIVPGDEQFF. CDR3 in DNA: TGTGCCAGTAGTATAGTCCCAGGAGATGAGCAGTTCTTC. V and J are TRBV19 and TRBJ2-1; D remains ambiguous. The CDR3 has 13 residues. Germline V gives CDR1 LNHDA, CDR2 SQIVND (reference sequence). The V end lost 1 base, the J end lost 8 bases, and 9 bases lay between the germline ends. Supplemented by reference TRBV19 and TRBJ2-1, the full variable domain reads DGGITQSPKYLFRKEGQNVTLSCEQNLNHDAMYWYRQDPGQGLRLIYYSQIVNDFQKGDIAEGYSVSREKKESFPLTVTSAQKNPTAFYLCASSIVPGDEQFFGPGTRLTVL.

This sequence joins TRBV7-4 and TRBJ2-1; no clear D gene. Looked up from germline, CDR1 is SGHVT and CDR2 is SQSDAQ. V was trimmed by 1 base and J by 5 bases, leaving 9 bases between them. The CDR3 extends over 14 amino acids. The CDR3 reads CASSLGSRHNEQFF. Here the CDR3 DNA reads TGTGCCAGCAGCTTAGGATCCCGACACAATGAGCAGTTCTTC.

This clonotype was observed a handful of times. This chain connects TRBV20-1 to TRBJ1-1; D might be TRBD1 (5 bases). Germline V CDR1 and CDR2: DFQATT, SNEGSKA (reference sequence). Trimming stripped 6 bases from V and 5 bases from J, with 19 bases between. The CDR3 is made up of 14 amino acids. The CDR3 DNA sequence: TGCAGTGCCCCAGAGACCCTGAAGGGGACTGAAGCTTTCTTT. Encoded protein: CSAPETLKGTEAFF.

The chain has TRBV7-9 and TRBJ2-1, with 9 bases matching TRBD2. The CDR3 consists of 14 residues. From germline, CDR1 is SEHNR and CDR2 FQNEAQ (reference sequence). The V and J ends lost 6 bases and 4 bases, in that order; junction bases with no gene match: 4. The CDR3 loop reads CASRSGGQYNEQFF. The CDR3 DNA reads as TGTGCCAGCAGGAGCGGGGGGCAATACAATGAGCAGTTCTTC.

The chain joins TRBV20-1 to TRBJ2-1; 8 bases fit TRBD1. The CDR3 has 14 residues. CDR1 is DFQATT and CDR2 is SNEGSKA in the germline V gene (reference sequence). V lost 2 bases to trimming and J lost 7 bases; unmatched junction nucleotides: 7. CDR3 coding DNA: TGCAGTGCTAGAAGCAGGGGGCTTTCAAATGAGCAGTTCTTC. This encodes CSARSRGLSNEQFF.

The chain couples TRBV28 to TRBJ2-1; D is tentatively TRBD1 or TRBD2 (6 bases each). The CDR3 loop spans 17 amino acids. Germline CDR1 reads MDHEN; CDR2 reads SYDVKM. V lost 1 base and J lost 8, with 21 bases in between. The CDR3 is CASSLSLTRGGSDEQFF. The DNA of the CDR3 is TGTGCCAGCAGTTTATCGCTGACCCGAGGGGGGAGCGATGAGCAGTTCTTC. The entire variable domain, with the rest obtained from reference TRBV28 and TRBJ2-1, is as follows: DVKVTQSSRYLVKRTGEKVFLECVQDMDHENMFWYRQDPGLGLRLIYFSYDVKMKEKGDIPEGYSVSREKKERFSLILESASTNQTSMYLCASSLSLTRGGSDEQFFGPGTRLTVL.

This clonotype was seen only a few times. V usage is TRBV7-9 and J usage is TRBJ2-3, with D perhaps TRBD2 (7 bases). The CDR3 sequence is 14 residues long. Germline loops: CDR1 SEHNR, CDR2 FQNEAQ (reference sequence). Trimming shortened V by 5 bases and J by 2 bases, and 11 bases separated the two germline ends. The CDR3 loop reads CASSGGGHTDTQYF. The CDR3 DNA sequence: TGTGCCAGCAGCGGCGGGGGCCACACAGATACGCAGTATTTT.

The chain employs TRBV6-1 and TRBJ1-2; TRBD1 aligns across 7 bases. CDR1 and CDR2 (germline): MNHNS, SASEGT. J gave up 8 bases and V 4 bases, and 10 bases lay outside the gene matches. CDR3 length equals 14 residues. In nucleotides, the CDR3 is TGTGCCAGCAGTGTGGGAGACAGGGCCGTGGGCTACACCTTC. It codes for CASSVGDRAVGYTF.